This paragraph covers one TCR beta chain sequence. The data were obtained in a study of CD4 T cells in relation to SARS-CoV-2 and coronaviruses. Generated by immunoSEQ multiplex PCR, the TCRdb table keeps only in-frame clones and is missing some. Among some 40,000 clones listed, 70% to 90% were seen once. The ends were cut back, 7 bases at V and 10 bases at J, with 17 bases in the middle. CDR1 is SEHNR and CDR2 is FQNEAQ in the germline V gene (reference sequence). The CDR3 extends over 13 amino acids. The chain uses TRBV7-9 and TRBJ2-1; TRBD2 might be the D (6 bases). Source material: memory CD4+ T cells from PBMCs. The clonotype was recovered from an adult with COVID-19. In DNA form, the CDR3 reads TGTGCCAGCAAAATCGGGGGTAGTTGGGAGCAGTTCTTC. It yields the protein CASKIGGSWEQFF.